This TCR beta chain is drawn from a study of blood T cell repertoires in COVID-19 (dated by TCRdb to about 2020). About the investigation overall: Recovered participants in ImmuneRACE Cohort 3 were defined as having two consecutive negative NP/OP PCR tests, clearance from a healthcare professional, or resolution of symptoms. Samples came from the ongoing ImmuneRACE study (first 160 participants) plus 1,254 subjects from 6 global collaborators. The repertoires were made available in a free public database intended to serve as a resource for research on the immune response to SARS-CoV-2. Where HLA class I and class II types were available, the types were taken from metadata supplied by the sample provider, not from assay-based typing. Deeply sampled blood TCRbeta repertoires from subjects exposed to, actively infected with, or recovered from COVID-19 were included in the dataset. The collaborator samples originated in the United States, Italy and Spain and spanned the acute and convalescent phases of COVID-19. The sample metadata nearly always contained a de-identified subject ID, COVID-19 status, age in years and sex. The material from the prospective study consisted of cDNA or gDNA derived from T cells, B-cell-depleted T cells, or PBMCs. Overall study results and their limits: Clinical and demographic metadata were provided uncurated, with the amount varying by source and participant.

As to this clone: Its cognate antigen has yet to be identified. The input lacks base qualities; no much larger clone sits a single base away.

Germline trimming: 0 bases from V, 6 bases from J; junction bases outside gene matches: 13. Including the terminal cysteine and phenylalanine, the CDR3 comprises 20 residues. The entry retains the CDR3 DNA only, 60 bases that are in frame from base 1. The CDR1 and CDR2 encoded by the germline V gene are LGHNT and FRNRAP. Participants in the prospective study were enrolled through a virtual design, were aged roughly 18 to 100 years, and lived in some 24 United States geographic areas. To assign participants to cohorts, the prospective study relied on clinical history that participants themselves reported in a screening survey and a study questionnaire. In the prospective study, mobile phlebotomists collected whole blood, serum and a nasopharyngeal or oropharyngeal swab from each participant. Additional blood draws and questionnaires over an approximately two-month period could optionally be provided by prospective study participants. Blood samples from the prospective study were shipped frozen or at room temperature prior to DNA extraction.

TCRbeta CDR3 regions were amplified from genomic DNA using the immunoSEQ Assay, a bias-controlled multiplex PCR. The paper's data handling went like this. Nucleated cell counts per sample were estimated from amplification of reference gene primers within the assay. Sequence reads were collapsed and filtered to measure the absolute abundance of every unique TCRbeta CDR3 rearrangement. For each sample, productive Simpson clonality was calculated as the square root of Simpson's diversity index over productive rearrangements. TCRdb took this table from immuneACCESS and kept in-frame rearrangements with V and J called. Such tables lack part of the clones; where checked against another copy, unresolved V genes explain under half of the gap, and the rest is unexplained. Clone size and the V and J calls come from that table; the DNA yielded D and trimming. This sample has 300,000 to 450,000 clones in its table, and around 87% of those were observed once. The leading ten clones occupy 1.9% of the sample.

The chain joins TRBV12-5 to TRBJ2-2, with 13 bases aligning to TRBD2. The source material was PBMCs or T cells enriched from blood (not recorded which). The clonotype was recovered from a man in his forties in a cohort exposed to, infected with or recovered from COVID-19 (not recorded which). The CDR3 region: CASGLVGTLAGGPGAGELFF. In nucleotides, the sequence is TGTGCTAGTGGTTTGGTCGGAACACTAGCGGGAGGGCCGGGAGCCGGGGAGCTGTTTTTT.